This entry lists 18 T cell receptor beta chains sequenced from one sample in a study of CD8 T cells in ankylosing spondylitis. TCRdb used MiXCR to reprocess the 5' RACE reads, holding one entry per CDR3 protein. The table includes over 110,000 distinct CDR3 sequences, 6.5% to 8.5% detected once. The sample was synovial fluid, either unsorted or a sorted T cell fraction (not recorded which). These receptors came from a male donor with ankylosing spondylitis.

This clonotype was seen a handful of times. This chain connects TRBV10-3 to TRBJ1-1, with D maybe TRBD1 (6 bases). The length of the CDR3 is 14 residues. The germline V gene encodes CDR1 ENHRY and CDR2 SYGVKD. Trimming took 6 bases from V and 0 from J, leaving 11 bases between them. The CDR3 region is CAISAQGMNTEAFF. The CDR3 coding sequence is TGTGCCATCAGCGCACAGGGAATGAACACTGAAGCTTTCTTT.

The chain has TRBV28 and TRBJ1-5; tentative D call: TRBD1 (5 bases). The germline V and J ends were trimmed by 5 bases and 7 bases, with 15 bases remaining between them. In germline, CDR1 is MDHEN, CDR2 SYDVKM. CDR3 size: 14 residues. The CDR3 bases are TGTGCCAGCAGTCCGTGGGGGACTGTGCAGCCCCAGCATTTT. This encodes CASSPWGTVQPQHF.

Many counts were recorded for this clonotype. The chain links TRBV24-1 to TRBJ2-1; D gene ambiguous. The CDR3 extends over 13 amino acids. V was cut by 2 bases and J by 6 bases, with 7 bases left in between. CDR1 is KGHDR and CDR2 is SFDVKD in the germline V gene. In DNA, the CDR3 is TGTGCCACCAGTGATTGGACGGGCAATGAGCAGTTCTTC. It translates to CATSDWTGNEQFF.

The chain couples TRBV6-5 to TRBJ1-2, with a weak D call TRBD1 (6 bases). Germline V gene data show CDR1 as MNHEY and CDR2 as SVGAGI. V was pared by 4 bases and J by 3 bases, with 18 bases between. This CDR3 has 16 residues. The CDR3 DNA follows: TGTGCCAGCAGTTGGCTCGGGGGAGGGGGTGACTATGGCTACACCTTC. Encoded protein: CASSWLGGGGDYGYTF.

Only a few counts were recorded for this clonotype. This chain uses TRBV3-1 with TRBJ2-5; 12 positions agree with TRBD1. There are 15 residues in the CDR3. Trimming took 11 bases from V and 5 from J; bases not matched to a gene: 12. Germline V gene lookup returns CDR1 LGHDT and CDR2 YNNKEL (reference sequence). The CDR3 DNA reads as TGTGCCTCCTGCCAGAGGGACAGGGGGCCGGAGACCCAGTACTTC. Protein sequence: CASCQRDRGPETQYF.

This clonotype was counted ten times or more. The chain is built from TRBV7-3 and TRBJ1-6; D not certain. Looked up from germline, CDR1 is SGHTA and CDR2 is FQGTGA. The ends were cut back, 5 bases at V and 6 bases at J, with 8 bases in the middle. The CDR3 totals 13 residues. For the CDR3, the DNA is TGTGCCAGCAGCCCTACGACTAATTCACCCCTCCACTTT. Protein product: CASSPTTNSPLHF.

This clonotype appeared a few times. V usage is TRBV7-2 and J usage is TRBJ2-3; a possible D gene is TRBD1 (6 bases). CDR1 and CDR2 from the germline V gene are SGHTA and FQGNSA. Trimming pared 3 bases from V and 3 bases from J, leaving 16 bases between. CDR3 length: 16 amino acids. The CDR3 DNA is TGTGCCAGCAGCTTGCACAGGGCGAGCAGAACAGATACGCAGTATTTT. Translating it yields CASSLHRASRTDTQYF.

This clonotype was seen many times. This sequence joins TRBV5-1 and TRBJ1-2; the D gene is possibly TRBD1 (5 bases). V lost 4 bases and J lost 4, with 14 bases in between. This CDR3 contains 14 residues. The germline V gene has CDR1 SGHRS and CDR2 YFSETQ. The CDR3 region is CASSGTAGAYGYTF. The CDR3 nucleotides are TGCGCCAGCAGCGGGACCGCCGGGGCCTATGGCTACACCTTC.

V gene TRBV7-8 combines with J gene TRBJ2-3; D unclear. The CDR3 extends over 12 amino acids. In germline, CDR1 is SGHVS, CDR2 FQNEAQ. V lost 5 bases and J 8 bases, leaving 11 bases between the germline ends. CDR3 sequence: CASSPPTSTQYF. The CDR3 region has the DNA TGTGCCAGCAGCCCCCCCACAAGTACGCAGTATTTT. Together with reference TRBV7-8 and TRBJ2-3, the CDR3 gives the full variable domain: GAGVSQSPRYKVAKRGQDVALRCDPISGHVSLFWYQQALGQGPEFLTYFQNEAQLDKSGLPSDRFFAERPEGSVSTLKIQRTQQEDSAVYLCASSPPTSTQYFGPGTRLTVL.

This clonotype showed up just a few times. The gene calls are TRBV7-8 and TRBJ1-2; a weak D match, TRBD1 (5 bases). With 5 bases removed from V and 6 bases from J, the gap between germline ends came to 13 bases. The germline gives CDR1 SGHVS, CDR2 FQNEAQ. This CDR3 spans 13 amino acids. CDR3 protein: CASSLIGDHGYTF. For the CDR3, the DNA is TGTGCCAGCAGCCTTATCGGGGACCATGGCTACACCTTC.

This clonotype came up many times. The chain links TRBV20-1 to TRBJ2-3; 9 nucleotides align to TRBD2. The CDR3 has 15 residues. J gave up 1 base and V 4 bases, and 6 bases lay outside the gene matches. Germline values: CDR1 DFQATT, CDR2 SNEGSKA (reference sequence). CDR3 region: CSATVASGGTDTQYF. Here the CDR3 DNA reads TGCAGTGCTACCGTTGCTAGCGGGGGCACAGATACGCAGTATTTT.

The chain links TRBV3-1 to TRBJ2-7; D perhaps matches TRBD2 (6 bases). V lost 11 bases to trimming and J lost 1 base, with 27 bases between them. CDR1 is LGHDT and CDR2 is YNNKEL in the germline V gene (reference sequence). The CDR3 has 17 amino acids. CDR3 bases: TGTGCCTCCTGCCAAGCGACATATAGGGGAGGTTCCTACGAGCAGTACTTC. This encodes CASCQATYRGGSYEQYF.

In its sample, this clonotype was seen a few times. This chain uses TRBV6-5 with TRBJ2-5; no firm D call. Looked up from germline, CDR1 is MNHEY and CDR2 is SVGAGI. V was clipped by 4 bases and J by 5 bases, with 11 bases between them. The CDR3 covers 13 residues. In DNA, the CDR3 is TGTGCCAGCAGTTCCCCGGGTACCGAGACCCAGTACTTC. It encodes CASSSPGTETQYF.

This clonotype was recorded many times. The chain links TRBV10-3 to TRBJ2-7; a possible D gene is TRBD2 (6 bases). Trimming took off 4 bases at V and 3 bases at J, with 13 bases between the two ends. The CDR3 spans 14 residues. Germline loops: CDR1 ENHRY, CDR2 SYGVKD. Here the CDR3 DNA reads TGTGCCATCAGTGGGAGGAGGGAGAGCTACGAGCAGTACTTC. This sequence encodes CAISGRRESYEQYF.

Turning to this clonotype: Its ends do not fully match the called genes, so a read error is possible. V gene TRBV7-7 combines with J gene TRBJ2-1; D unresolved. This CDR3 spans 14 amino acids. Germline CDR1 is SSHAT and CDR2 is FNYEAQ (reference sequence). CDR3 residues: CASSHSIQNNEQFF. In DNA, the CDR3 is TGTGCTAGCAGTCACAGTATACAGAACAATGAGCAGTTCTTC.

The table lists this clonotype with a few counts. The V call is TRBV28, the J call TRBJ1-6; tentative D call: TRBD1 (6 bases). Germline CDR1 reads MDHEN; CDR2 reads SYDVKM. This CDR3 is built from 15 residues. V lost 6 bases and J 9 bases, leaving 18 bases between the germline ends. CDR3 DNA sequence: TGTGCCAGCAGCACCTGGGTGGGGGCAGCTTCACCCCTCCACTTT. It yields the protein CASSTWVGAASPLHF.

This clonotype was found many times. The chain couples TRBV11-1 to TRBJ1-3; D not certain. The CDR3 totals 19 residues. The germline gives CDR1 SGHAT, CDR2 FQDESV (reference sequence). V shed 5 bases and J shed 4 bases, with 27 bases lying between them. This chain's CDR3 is CASSTLHRSEGMAGNTIYF. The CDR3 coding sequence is TGTGCCAGCAGCACCTTACACCGGAGTGAGGGTATGGCCGGAAACACCATATATTTT.

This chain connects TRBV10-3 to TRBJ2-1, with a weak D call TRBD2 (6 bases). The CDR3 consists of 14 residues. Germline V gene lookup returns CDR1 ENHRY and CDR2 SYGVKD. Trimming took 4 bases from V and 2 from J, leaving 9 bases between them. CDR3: CAISGGEAYNEQFF. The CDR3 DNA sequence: TGTGCCATCAGTGGCGGGGAGGCCTACAATGAGCAGTTCTTC.